Described below is a single T cell receptor (beta chain) sequence and its context. This specimen belongs to a study of blood T cell repertoires in COVID-19. Across the study: Acute and convalescent COVID-19 samples came from the United States, Italy and Spain. PBMCs, B-cell-depleted T cells, or T cells were the source of the cDNA or gDNA that made up the material.

The ends were cut back, 1 base at V and 1 base at J, with 9 bases in the middle. Germline V gene data show CDR1 as SGHTA and CDR2 as FQGNSA. The CDR3 runs to 15 residues. Original data processing: Cell counts per sample came from amplifying reference gene primers. Only in-frame clones appear in the TCRdb table, and some are missing; sequencing was by immunoSEQ multiplex PCR. That table furnishes V, J and clone size, whereas the DNA furnished D and trimming. Counted here are around 100,000 clones, about 88% occurring once; the ten biggest clones make up approximately 1.7%. This chain uses TRBV7-2 with TRBJ2-3; D is perhaps TRBD2 (7 bases). This TCR came from a man older than 75 with acute or convalescent COVID-19. Sequenced input: peripheral blood. CDR3 in DNA: TGTGCCAGCAGCTTAGGCGGGGGCGGCACAGATACGCAGTATTTT. Its protein is CASSLGGGGTDTQYF.